This paragraph reports one T cell receptor (beta chain). Per the germline V gene, CDR1 is LNHDA and CDR2 is SQIVND (reference sequence). The CDR3 has 16 residues. Trimming left V 5 bases short and J 0 bases short, with 11 bases between. Clones were read by immunoSEQ multiplex PCR, and TCRdb kept only the in-frame ones, dropping some. This repertoire shows around 53,000 clones, roughly 85% found once; its top ten account for over 2%. The entry originates in a study of a mutant IDH1 vaccine in newly diagnosed glioma. Time point: baseline, week 1 (first vaccination visit). Regarding treatment: pre-vaccination baseline after standard-of-care therapy.

This chain joins TRBV19 and TRBJ2-6; weak D call: TRBD2 (5 bases). The clonotype comes from a man in his forties or fifties with glioma. Sequenced here: PBMCs, sampled from a glioma patient treated with radiotherapy, temozolomide or both. CDR3 amino acids: CASSRGPSSGANVLTF. The CDR3 DNA sequence: TGTGCCAGTAGTCGAGGGCCGAGCTCTGGGGCCAACGTCCTGACTTTC.